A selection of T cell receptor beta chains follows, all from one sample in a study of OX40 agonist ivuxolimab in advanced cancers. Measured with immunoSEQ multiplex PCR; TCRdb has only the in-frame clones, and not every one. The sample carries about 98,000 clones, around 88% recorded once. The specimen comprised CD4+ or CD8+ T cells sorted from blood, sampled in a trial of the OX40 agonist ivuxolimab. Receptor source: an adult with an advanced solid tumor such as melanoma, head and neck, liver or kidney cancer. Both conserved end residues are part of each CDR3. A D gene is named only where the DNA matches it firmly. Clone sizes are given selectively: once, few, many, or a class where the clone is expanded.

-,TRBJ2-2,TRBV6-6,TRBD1,TGTGCCAGCAGTTATCTCGGGACAGCGAACACCGGGGAGCTGTTTTTT,CASSYLGTANTGELFF
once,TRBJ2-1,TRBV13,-,TGTGCCAGCAGCTTAGGAGGTGGGAGCTCCTACAATGAGCAGTTCTTC,CASSLGGGSSYNEQFF
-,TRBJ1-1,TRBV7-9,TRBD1,TGTGCCAGCAGCTCGGGACAGGGGACTGAAGCTTTCTTT,CASSSGQGTEAFF
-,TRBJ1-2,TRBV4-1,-,TGCGCCAGCAGCAATACAAAGGGTAACTATGGCTACACCTTC,CASSNTKGNYGYTF
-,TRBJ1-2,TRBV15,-,TGTGCCACCAGGTCCGGAACTAACTATGGCTACACCTTC,CATRSGTNYGYTF
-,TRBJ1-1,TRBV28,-,TGTGCCAGCAGTCAATCGGGAGGGGGCACTGAAGCTTTCTTT,CASSQSGGGTEAFF
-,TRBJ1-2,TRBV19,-,TGTGCCAGTAGTATTCGGACAGCGAACTATGGCTACACCTTC,CASSIRTANYGYTF
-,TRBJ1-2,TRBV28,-,TGTGCCAGCAGTGAACTCCTCTATGGCTACACCTTC,CASSELLYGYTF
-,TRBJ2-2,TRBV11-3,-,TGTGCCAGCAGCCCAGAGTGGGGATCCGGGGAGCTGTTTTTT,CASSPEWGSGELFF
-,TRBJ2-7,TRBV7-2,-,TGTGCCAGCAGCTTGGTGAAGAGGCAGCAGGGCTCCTACGAGCAGTACTTC,CASSLVKRQQGSYEQYF
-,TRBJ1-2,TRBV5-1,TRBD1,TGCGCCAGCAGCCTCGGACAGGGGGTCTATGGCTACACCTTC,CASSLGQGVYGYTF
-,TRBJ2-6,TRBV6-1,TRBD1,TGTGCCAGTATCAGGGGGCTCGGGGCCAACGTCCTGACTTTC,CASIRGLGANVLTF
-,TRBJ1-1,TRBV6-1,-,TGTGCCAGCAGTTTAGGCACTGAAGCTTTCTTT,CASSLGTEAFF
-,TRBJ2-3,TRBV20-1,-,TGCAGGGTCACGGCGGATACGCAGTATTTT,CRVTADTQYF
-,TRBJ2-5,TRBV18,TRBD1,TGTGCCAGCTCTCCAGAGACAGGGGGGACCGAGACCCAGTACTTC,CASSPETGGTETQYF
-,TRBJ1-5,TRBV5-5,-,TGTGCCAGCAGCTTGGACGGGCAAGGTCCTTTTTGGTATAGCAATCAGCCCCAGCATTTT,CASSLDGQGPFWYSNQPQHF
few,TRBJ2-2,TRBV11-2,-,TGTGCCAGCAGCTCTATCCGGGGGAACACCGGGGAGCTGTTTTTT,CASSSIRGNTGELFF
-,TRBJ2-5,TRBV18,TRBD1,TGTGCCAGCGGGGAAGGGACAGGGTCTGGTGAGCAGTACTTC,CASGEGTGSGEQYF
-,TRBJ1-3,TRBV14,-,TGTGCCAGCAGCGCCGTTTGGGGGAACACCATATATTTT,CASSAVWGNTIYF
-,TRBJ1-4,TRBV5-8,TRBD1,TGTGCCAGCAGCTTGGGAGACAGGGGTAGGGAAAAACTGTTTTTT,CASSLGDRGREKLFF
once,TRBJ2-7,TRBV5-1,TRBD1,TGCGCCAGCAGCTTGGGGACAGGGCTCTACGAGCAGTACTTC,CASSLGTGLYEQYF
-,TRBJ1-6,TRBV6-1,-,TGTGCCAGCATAGGGAACAGGGTCGATAATTCACCCCTCCACTTT,CASIGNRVDNSPLHF
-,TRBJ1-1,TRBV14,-,TGTGCCAGCAGCCAAGACAGGCAGAGAGCTTTCTTT,CASSQDRQRAFF
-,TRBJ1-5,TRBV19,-,TGTGCCAGTAATGTGGGGGGGGCACGACAGCCCCAGCATTTT,CASNVGGARQPQHF
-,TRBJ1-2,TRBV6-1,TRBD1,TGTGCCAGCAGTGAAGCCGGACAGGGGATGGATGGCTACACCTTC,CASSEAGQGMDGYTF
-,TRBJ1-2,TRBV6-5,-,TGTGCCAGCAGCGAGGCGGGGCGGGGGTTCTATGGCTACACCTTC,CASSEAGRGFYGYTF
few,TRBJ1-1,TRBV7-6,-,TGTGCCAGCAGCTTAGAATCCGGGAGTGGAGCTTTCTTT,CASSLESGSGAFF
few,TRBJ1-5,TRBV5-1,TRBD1,TGCGCCAGCAGCAGGTCCCCTCCACAGGGGTATAATCAGCCCCAGCATTTT,CASSRSPPQGYNQPQHF
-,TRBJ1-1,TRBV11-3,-,TGTGCCAGCAGCTCCGGACCAGGAGGCACTGAAGCTTTCTTT,CASSSGPGGTEAFF
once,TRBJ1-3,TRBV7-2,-,TGTGCCAGCAGCTTAGACGGCAGCGGAAACACCATATATTTT,CASSLDGSGNTIYF
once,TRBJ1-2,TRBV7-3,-,TGTGCCAGCAGCTTAACGGGAGGAGATGGCTACACCTTC,CASSLTGGDGYTF
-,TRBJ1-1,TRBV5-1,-,TGCGCCAGCAGCTTGTCAGGGGTGGATACTGAAGCTTTCTTT,CASSLSGVDTEAFF
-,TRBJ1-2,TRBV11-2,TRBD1,TGTGCCAGCAGCGAGGGGGCGAGGGACTATGGCTACACCTTC,CASSEGARDYGYTF
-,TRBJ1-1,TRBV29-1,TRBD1,TGCAGCGTTAAAGGGACAGGGAGCGCGAACACTGAAGCTTTCTTT,CSVKGTGSANTEAFF
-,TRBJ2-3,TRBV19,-,TGTGCCAGTAGCTCAGCAAGAAGCACAGATACGCAGTATTTT,CASSSARSTDTQYF
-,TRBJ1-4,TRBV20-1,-,TGCAGTGCTGATTCAGGCGAAAAACTGTTTTTT,CSADSGEKLFF
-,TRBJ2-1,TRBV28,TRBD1,TGTGCCAGCAGTTTGAGCAGGGGGAATGAGCAGTTCTTC,CASSLSRGNEQFF
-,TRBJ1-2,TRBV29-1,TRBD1,TGCAGCGATCGACGACAGGGGACTTACTATGGCTACACCTTC,CSDRRQGTYYGYTF
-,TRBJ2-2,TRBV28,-,TGTGCCAGCAGTTTCGTGACCCCACCATCCGGGACGGGAGTGAACACCGGGGAGCTGTTTTTT,CASSFVTPPSGTGVNTGELFF
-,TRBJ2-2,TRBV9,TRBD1,TGTGCCAGCAGGACAGGGGGCGGCACCGGGGAGCTGTTTTTT,CASRTGGGTGELFF
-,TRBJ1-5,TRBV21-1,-,TGTGCCAGCAGCAAAGTGAAGAAGTGGCCGCTCCTTTACTTCTATAGCAATCAGCCCCAGCATTTT,CASSKVKKWPLLYFYSNQPQHF
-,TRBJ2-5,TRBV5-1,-,TGCGCCAGCAGCTTAACGACGGCAGGGGAAGAGACCCAGTACTTC,CASSLTTAGEETQYF